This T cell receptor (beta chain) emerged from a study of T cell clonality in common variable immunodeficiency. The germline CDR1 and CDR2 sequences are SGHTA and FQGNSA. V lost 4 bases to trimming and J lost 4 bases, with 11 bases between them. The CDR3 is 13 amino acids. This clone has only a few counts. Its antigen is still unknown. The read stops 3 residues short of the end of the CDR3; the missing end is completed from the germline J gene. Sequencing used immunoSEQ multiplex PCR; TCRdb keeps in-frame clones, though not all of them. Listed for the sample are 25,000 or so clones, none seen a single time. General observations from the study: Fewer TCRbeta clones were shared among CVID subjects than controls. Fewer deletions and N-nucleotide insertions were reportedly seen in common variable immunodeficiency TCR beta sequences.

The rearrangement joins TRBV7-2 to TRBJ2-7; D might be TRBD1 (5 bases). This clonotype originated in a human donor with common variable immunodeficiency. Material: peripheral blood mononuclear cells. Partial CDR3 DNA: TGTGCCAGCAGCTCCAGGGTAGGATACGAG. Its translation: CASSSRVGYE. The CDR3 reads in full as CASSSRVGYEQYF.